The 16 T cell receptor beta chains in this list originate from one sample, sequenced in a study of cytomegalovirus exposure and HLA in healthy donors. PCR was performed using 60 Vbeta and 13 Jbeta primers. The data were produced by immunoSEQ multiplex PCR, yet TCRdb's version contains in-frame clones alone and is incomplete. The sample shows 90,000 to 110,000 clones, around 86% of them seen only once. Sequencing was carried out using PBMCs. These receptors were taken from a woman in her 30s in good health and CMV-seronegative.

The genes are TRBV10-3 and TRBJ1-4, with 9 nucleotides matching TRBD1. The CDR3 length is 15 residues. Germline V gene data show CDR1 as ENHRY and CDR2 as SYGVKD. After removal of 6 bases from V and 8 bases from J, the junction contained 10 bases not matched to a gene. CDR3 loop: CAIRSVGQGGEKLFF. CDR3 nucleotide sequence: TGTGCCATCAGATCAGTGGGACAGGGCGGCGAAAAACTGTTTTTT.

This clone was seen only once. The chain couples TRBV28 to TRBJ2-1, with 9 bases fitting TRBD1. The CDR3 has 16 residues. Losses at the gene ends were 3 bases for V and 1 base for J; bases not matched to a gene: 4. Looked up from germline, CDR1 is MDHEN and CDR2 is SYDVKM. The CDR3 region has the DNA TGTGCCAGCAGTTTGATGACAGGGGGATCCTACAATGAGCAGTTCTTC. It specifies CASSLMTGGSYNEQFF.

The V and J genes are TRBV7-7 and TRBJ2-1; 11 nucleotides line up with TRBD2. The J segment lost 7 bases and the V segment lost 5 bases, leaving 4 bases of the junction unmatched. The CDR3 sequence is 14 residues long. In germline, CDR1 is SSHAT, CDR2 FNYEAQ (reference sequence). The CDR3 region is CASSPLAGGNEQFF. The CDR3 DNA follows: TGTGCCAGCAGCCCGTTAGCGGGAGGGAATGAGCAGTTCTTC.

The gene calls are TRBV5-6 and TRBJ2-1; 7 nucleotides align to TRBD2. The CDR3 is made up of 16 amino acids. Germline assignment: CDR1 SGHDT and CDR2 YYEEEE. Trimming took 0 bases from V and 4 from J; bases not matched to a gene: 7. Here the CDR3 reads CASSLGLASGYNEQFF. The DNA of the CDR3 is TGTGCCAGCAGCTTGGGCTTGGCTAGCGGATACAATGAGCAGTTCTTC.

The V call is TRBV19, the J call TRBJ1-1; TRBD1 aligns across 7 bases. J was trimmed by 5 bases and V by 6 bases; bases with no gene match: 6. CDR3 length equals 13 residues. Germline loops: CDR1 LNHDA, CDR2 SQIVND (reference sequence). Here the CDR3 DNA reads TGTGCCAGTAGAAGGGACAGCGCAACTGAAGCTTTCTTT. Translated, it gives CASRRDSATEAFF.

J is TRBJ2-1 and V is TRBV4-1, with TRBD2 matching over 8 bases. With V trimmed by 5 bases and J by 4 bases, 4 bases remained unmatched. CDR1 and CDR2 from the germline V gene are MGHRA and YSYEKL. CDR3 length: 14 residues. The CDR3 DNA reads as TGCGCCAGCAGCTTCGGGAGGGAATACAATGAGCAGTTCTTC. It encodes CASSFGREYNEQFF.

This clone was seen a single time. The rearrangement joins TRBV27 to TRBJ1-5, with TRBD1 matching 9 bases. Germline-derived CDR1 and CDR2 are MNHEY and SMNVEV (reference sequence). The CDR3 has 14 amino acids. Trimming cost V 5 bases and J 6 bases; bases outside gene matches: 5. The CDR3 spells CASSPGQGTQPQHF. CDR3 DNA: TGTGCCAGCAGTCCGGGACAGGGAACTCAGCCCCAGCATTTT.

The V call is TRBV5-1, the J call TRBJ2-2; 10 bases agree with TRBD1. V trimming: 4 bases; J trimming: 1 base; junction bases outside the gene matches: 10. CDR1 SGHRS and CDR2 YFSETQ come from the germline V gene. The CDR3 has 18 amino acids. The CDR3 DNA is TGCGCCAGCAGCGCAGGACAGGGGGGACGGGAGAACACCGGGGAGCTGTTTTTT. Its protein product is CASSAGQGGRENTGELFF.

This clone has only one observation. The chain uses TRBV19 and TRBJ2-7; 7 bases map to TRBD2. The ends lost 5 bases at V and 2 bases at J; junction bases unmatched: 3. The CDR3 is made up of 13 amino acids. Germline assignment: CDR1 LNHDA and CDR2 SQIVND (reference sequence). The CDR3 DNA sequence: TGTGCCAGTAGTCGGACTAGGACCTACGAGCAGTACTTC. It is translated as CASSRTRTYEQYF.

The chain combines TRBV10-3 with TRBJ2-1; D is perhaps TRBD1 (6 bases). Trimming pared 4 bases from V and 8 bases from J, leaving 15 bases between. This CDR3 has 14 residues. CDR1 is ENHRY, CDR2 SYGVKD, per germline. The CDR3: CAISGGLKGDEQFF. CDR3 DNA: TGTGCCATCAGTGGTGGACTTAAGGGGGATGAGCAGTTCTTC.

The chain links TRBV9 to TRBJ1-2; D unclear. The CDR3 sequence is 16 residues long. Trimming stripped 6 bases from V and 1 base from J, with 19 bases between. CDR1 and CDR2 (germline): SGDLS, YYNGEE. CDR3 residues: CASTFGQRPGNYGYTF. CDR3 coding DNA: TGTGCCAGCACTTTTGGGCAAAGGCCCGGTAACTATGGCTACACCTTC. The entire variable domain, with the rest obtained from reference TRBV9 and TRBJ1-2, is as follows: DSGVTQTPKHLITATGQRVTLRCSPRSGDLSVYWYQQSLDQGLQFLIQYYNGEERAKGNILERFSAQQFPDLHSELNLSSLELGDSALYFCASTFGQRPGNYGYTFGSGTRLTVV.

This chain connects TRBV27 to TRBJ2-2, with a weak D call TRBD1 (5 bases). CDR3 length: 14 amino acids. The V gene's germline CDR1 is MNHEY and CDR2 SMNVEV (reference sequence). Between the trimmed V and J ends, which lost 2 bases and 6 bases, there was a span of 10 bases. CDR3 nucleotide sequence: TGTGCCAGCAGTTTAATAAGGGGCGCCGGGGAGCTGTTTTTT. Translation: CASSLIRGAGELFF.

CDR3 nucleotide sequence: TGCGCCAGCAGCTTGGCGGGGGGCCAGACAGATACGCAGTATTTT. As protein: CASSLAGGQTDTQYF. The chain has TRBV5-1 and TRBJ2-3; perhaps TRBD2 as D (7 bases). The V and J ends lost 0 bases and 3 bases respectively, with 11 bases between them. This CDR3 region has 15 residues. The germline gives CDR1 SGHRS, CDR2 YFSETQ.

V is TRBV15 and J is TRBJ2-1; 9 nucleotides match TRBD2. V shed 0 bases, J shed 0 bases, and the junction held 3 bases outside the gene matches. The CDR3 is 17 residues long. The germline V gene encodes CDR1 LNHNV and CDR2 YYDKDF (reference sequence). The CDR3 loop is CATSRDLAGSSYNEQFF. For the CDR3, the DNA is TGTGCCACCAGCAGAGATCTAGCGGGGAGCTCCTACAATGAGCAGTTCTTC.

This clone was counted between two and nine times. CDR3: CASSLVPSQGSTTNYGYTF. CDR3 bases: TGTGCCAGCAGTTTAGTCCCCAGCCAGGGAAGTACGACTAACTATGGCTACACCTTC. The chain combines TRBV27 with TRBJ1-2; D is possibly TRBD1 (5 bases). The V end was cut by 2 bases, the J end by 0 bases, with 22 bases between. The length of the CDR3 is 19 residues. From germline, CDR1 is MNHEY and CDR2 SMNVEV (reference sequence).

The J gene is TRBJ2-3, the V gene TRBV7-9; D is perhaps TRBD2 (5 bases). V lost 5 bases and J 3 bases, leaving 15 bases between the germline ends. From germline, CDR1 is SEHNR and CDR2 FQNEAQ (reference sequence). The CDR3 runs to 15 residues. In nucleotides, the CDR3 is TGTGCCAGCAGCCCAGCTCCCCTAGCTACAGATACGCAGTATTTT. Translated: CASSPAPLATDTQYF.